One sample yielded the 21 T cell receptor beta chains listed below, sequenced in a study of T-cell reconstitution after alpha-beta-depleted transplantation in children. A library of TCRbeta sequences, prepared with unique molecular identifiers, was generated. Each CDR3 protein is one row after TCRdb ran MiXCR on the PCR reads. The profile shows 400,000 to 500,000 distinct CDR3 sequences, 11% of them singletons. The sample was PBMCs from the stem cell graft donor, taken from the stem cell graft. These receptors were collected from a human donor who donated a stem cell graft to a child with acute myeloid leukemia.

This clonotype has a handful of counts. This chain links TRBV7-2 with TRBJ1-1; D is undetermined. The V gene lost 6 bases and the J gene lost 5 bases, with 25 bases spanning the gap. Per germline, CDR1 SGHTA and CDR2 FQGNSA. This CDR3 is 17 amino acids long. This chain's CDR3 is CASRGRGRRNRETEAFF. CDR3 bases: TGTGCCAGCAGGGGGAGAGGGAGGCGGAACCGTGAGACTGAAGCTTTCTTT.

The J gene is TRBJ1-2, the V gene TRBV5-1, with 11 bases identical to TRBD1. The CDR3 has 15 amino acids. Unmatched junction bases numbered 5, after V lost 4 bases and J lost 3 bases. Germline CDR1 and CDR2: SGHRS and YFSETQ. The CDR3 here is CASSPGQGAYYGYTF. CDR3 nucleotides: TGCGCCAGCAGCCCCGGACAGGGGGCTTACTATGGCTACACCTTC.

This clonotype was recorded many times. This CDR3 reads CASRARPENTGELFF. CDR3 DNA: TGTGCCAGCAGAGCGAGACCAGAGAACACCGGGGAGCTGTTTTTT. The chain links TRBV6-1 to TRBJ2-2; D unclear. Trimming stripped 6 bases from V and 1 base from J, with 12 bases between. The length of the CDR3 is 15 residues. Germline values: CDR1 MNHNS, CDR2 SASEGT.

Only a few counts were recorded for this clonotype. V is TRBV29-1 and J is TRBJ1-2, with 10 bases aligning to TRBD1. Germline values: CDR1 SQVTM, CDR2 ANQGSEA. CDR3 length equals 14 residues. Unmatched junction bases numbered 3, after V lost 4 bases and J lost 1 base. The CDR3 reads CSVVRTGGNYGYTF. As DNA, the CDR3 is TGCAGCGTTGTACGGACAGGGGGTAACTATGGCTACACCTTC. The full variable domain, rest sourced from reference TRBV29-1 and TRBJ1-2, is SAVISQKPSRDICQRGTSLTIQCQVDSQVTMMFWYRQQPGQSLTLIATANQGSEATYESGFVIDKFPISRPNLTFSTLTVSNMSPEDSSIYLCSVVRTGGNYGYTFGSGTRLTVV.

The genes are TRBV9 and TRBJ2-7; a possible D gene is TRBD2 (5 bases). V shed 4 bases and J shed 0 bases, with 17 bases lying between them. The CDR3 runs to 16 residues. The V gene's germline CDR1 is SGDLS and CDR2 YYNGEE. DNA for the CDR3: TGTGCCAGCAGCCCCACATTGGGGAGTGGCTCCTACGAGCAGTACTTC. Amino acids: CASSPTLGSGSYEQYF.

The chain recombines TRBV30 with TRBJ1-2, with a possible D match to TRBD1 (5 bases). The CDR3 is 16 residues long. Deletions cut 0 bases from V and 8 bases from J, with 22 bases between. From germline, CDR1 is GTSNPN and CDR2 SVGIG (reference sequence). DNA of the CDR3: TGTGCCTGGAGTGTATCGGCAGGGATGGTGCCTGCCGGCTACACCTTC. This codes for CAWSVSAGMVPAGYTF.

This clonotype was picked up many times. The V gene is TRBV6-4, the J gene TRBJ2-1; TRBD2 matches 10 bases. Germline-derived CDR1 and CDR2 are MRHNA and SNTAGT. CDR3 length: 14 residues. V gave up 5 bases and J gave up 8 bases; unmatched junction bases: 6. The CDR3 spells CASSIAGGSYEQFF. In DNA form, the CDR3 reads TGTGCCAGCAGTATAGCGGGAGGTAGTTATGAGCAGTTCTTC.

V usage is TRBV29-1 and J usage is TRBJ1-5, with 11 bases lining up with TRBD1. Germline CDR1 SQVTM, CDR2 ANQGSEA. J lost 6 bases, V lost 6 bases, and 4 bases had no gene match. The CDR3 is 13 residues long. The CDR3 sequence: CSVWTGGPQPQHF. DNA for the CDR3: TGCAGCGTATGGACAGGGGGCCCTCAGCCCCAGCATTTT.

This clonotype came up a few times. The chain uses TRBV4-2 and TRBJ1-1, with TRBD1 matching 7 bases. There are 16 residues in the CDR3. Germline CDR1 and CDR2: LGHNA and YNFKEQ. The junction had 5 bases not matched to a gene; V was cut back by 0 bases and J by 1 base. The CDR3: CASSQEQGQTNTEAFF. The CDR3 region has the DNA TGTGCCAGCAGCCAAGAACAGGGACAGACGAACACTGAAGCTTTCTTT.

This clonotype was counted many times. The rearrangement links TRBV12-3 or TRBV12-4 to TRBJ2-2; no clear D. The V end was cut by 4 bases, the J end by 11 bases, with 8 bases between. The CDR3 is 11 residues long. CDR3 coding DNA: TGTGCCAGCAGTTACCTCGGTGAGCTGTTTTTT. Encoded protein: CASSYLGELFF.

A word on this clonotype: Given a much more abundant clone one base away, this may be a read error. The rearrangement joins TRBV5-1 to TRBJ2-2, with D unclear. With 6 bases removed from V and 4 bases from J, the gap between germline ends came to 13 bases. This CDR3 contains 14 residues. In germline, CDR1 is SGHRS, CDR2 YFSETQ. CDR3 nucleotide sequence: TGCGCCAGCATCCCGGCGGTGAGCACCGGGGAGCTGTTTTTT. It translates to CASIPAVSTGELFF.

This clonotype was recorded at least ten times. This chain connects TRBV20-1 to TRBJ2-7; 8 nucleotides agree with TRBD2. The trim removed 3 bases at V and 0 bases at J, leaving 7 bases unmatched. Germline lookup yields CDR1 DFQATT and CDR2 SNEGSKA (reference sequence). This CDR3 is 15 amino acids long. DNA of the CDR3: TGCAGTGCTAGTTTGTCTAGCGGGTCCTCCTACGAGCAGTACTTC. This encodes CSASLSSGSSYEQYF.

The V gene is TRBV7-2, the J gene TRBJ2-3; 8 nucleotides match TRBD2. Germline CDR1 reads SGHTA; CDR2 reads FQGNSA. J lost 2 bases, V lost 5 bases, and 6 bases had no gene match. The CDR3 has 15 amino acids. The CDR3 DNA reads as TGTGCCAGCAGCCCATTAGCGGGGCTCACAGATACGCAGTATTTT. This translates into CASSPLAGLTDTQYF.

The V call is TRBV24-1, the J call TRBJ1-2; D not resolved. V lost 4 bases to trimming and J lost 4 bases, with 3 bases between them. The CDR3 runs to 11 residues. Germline V gene sequence: CDR1 KGHDR, CDR2 SFDVKD. For the CDR3, the DNA is TGTGCCACCAGTGACATCTATGGCTACACCTTC. Its protein product is CATSDIYGYTF.

The chain is built from TRBV7-6 and TRBJ2-2; 7 nucleotides align to TRBD1. This CDR3 is 15 amino acids long. The germline gives CDR1 SGHVS, CDR2 FNYEAQ. The ends lost 5 bases at V and 3 bases at J; junction bases unmatched: 6. The CDR3 nucleotides are TGTGCCAGCAGCGACAGGGTCGCGGACACCGGGGAGCTGTTTTTT. Encoded protein: CASSDRVADTGELFF.

The chain is built from TRBV6-2 or TRBV6-3 and TRBJ2-7; D is perhaps TRBD1 or TRBD2 (6 bases each). The V and J ends lost 2 bases and 3 bases respectively, with 26 bases between them. Germline CDR1 reads MNHEY; CDR2 reads SVGEGT. The CDR3 has 19 amino acids. In nucleotides, the CDR3 is TGTGCCAGCAGTTACCCGACAGGAGGGGGAGATGTAGGGAACTACGAGCAGTACTTC. Encoded protein: CASSYPTGGGDVGNYEQYF.

The genes are TRBV10-3 and TRBJ2-2, with D possibly TRBD2 on 6 matching bases. Trimming removed 2 bases at V and 2 bases at J, with 21 bases between. Germline V CDR1 and CDR2: ENHRY, SYGVKD. The CDR3 extends over 19 amino acids. The chain's CDR3 is CAISENPLGLASNTGELFF. As DNA, the CDR3 is TGTGCCATCAGTGAGAACCCCCTTGGGCTAGCGAGTAACACCGGGGAGCTGTTTTTT.

This clonotype has a handful of counts. This chain connects TRBV7-8 to TRBJ1-6; tentatively, D is TRBD1 (5 bases). Trimming shortened V by 6 bases and J by 0 bases, and 12 bases separated the two germline ends. The CDR3 loop spans 16 amino acids. CDR1 and CDR2 (germline): SGHVS, FQNEAQ. In DNA form, the CDR3 reads TGTGCCAGCAGGAGAGACAGAGTCTCCTATAATTCACCCCTCCACTTT. It encodes CASRRDRVSYNSPLHF.

This clonotype was seen a few times. This rearrangement joins TRBV7-8 to TRBJ2-1, with D tentatively TRBD1 or TRBD2 (6 bases each). Trimming pared 7 bases from V and 6 bases from J, leaving 16 bases between. CDR1 is SGHVS, CDR2 FQNEAQ, per germline. This CDR3 has 14 residues. The CDR3 coding sequence is TGTGCCAGCACCGAAAGGTCGGGGGCCAATGAGCAGTTCTTC. It is translated as CASTERSGANEQFF.

The chain uses TRBV6-2 or TRBV6-3 and TRBJ2-7; tentative D call: TRBD1 (6 bases). Germline V gene data show CDR1 as MNHEY and CDR2 as SVGEGT. The V gene lost 2 bases and the J gene lost 0 bases, with 14 bases spanning the gap. The CDR3 consists of 16 residues. In DNA, the CDR3 is TGTGCCAGCAGTTACACAGGGCTAAGAGACTCCTACGAGCAGTACTTC. The encoded protein is CASSYTGLRDSYEQYF.

The V and J genes are TRBV30 and TRBJ2-3; 13 positions agree with TRBD2. V gave up 2 bases and J gave up 6 bases; unmatched junction bases: 5. Germline V gives CDR1 GTSNPN, CDR2 SVGIG (reference sequence). The CDR3 consists of 15 residues. The CDR3 nucleotides are TGTGCCTGGAGTCTACTAGCGGGGGGGCGGGATACGCAGTATTTT. Its translation: CAWSLLAGGRDTQYF.